The clone carrying this T cell receptor beta chain was seen at least ten times. Germline CDR1 reads SGHVS; CDR2 reads FQNEAQ. With V trimmed by 5 bases and J by 7 bases, 14 bases remained unmatched. CDR3 size: 15 residues. This sample was included in a study of T cells in Graves' hyperthyroidism and ophthalmopathy. From RNA transcripts, TCR beta CDR3 regions were amplified. The HTBI primer set was used in a first-round RT-PCR of the TCR CDR3. TCRdb reprocessed the multiplex PCR reads with MiXCR, giving one entry per CDR3 protein. The data show 250,000 to 300,000 distinct CDR3 sequences, approximately 15% seen once.

Specimen: blood. The TCR comes from a woman aged 40 to 50 with Graves' hyperthyroidism. The chain employs TRBV7-8 and TRBJ2-7; 7 bases fit TRBD1. This CDR3 reads CASSVDQGEQDEQYF. CDR3 DNA: TGTGCCAGCAGCGTCGATCAGGGGGAGCAGGATGAGCAGTACTTC.